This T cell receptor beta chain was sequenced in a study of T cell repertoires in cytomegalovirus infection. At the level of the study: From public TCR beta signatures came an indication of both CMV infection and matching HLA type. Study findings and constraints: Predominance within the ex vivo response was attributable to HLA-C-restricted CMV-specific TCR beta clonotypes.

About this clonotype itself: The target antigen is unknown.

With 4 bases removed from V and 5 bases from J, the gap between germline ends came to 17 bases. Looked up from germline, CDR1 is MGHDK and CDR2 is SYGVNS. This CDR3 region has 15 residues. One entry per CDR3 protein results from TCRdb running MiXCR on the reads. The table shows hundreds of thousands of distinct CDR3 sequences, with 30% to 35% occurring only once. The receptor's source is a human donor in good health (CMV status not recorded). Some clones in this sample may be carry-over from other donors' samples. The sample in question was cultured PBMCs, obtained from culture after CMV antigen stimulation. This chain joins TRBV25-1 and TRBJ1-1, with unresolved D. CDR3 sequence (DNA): TGTGCCAGCAGTGTGGGAGGGTTGGCGGGGACTGAAGCTTTCTTT. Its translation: CASSVGGLAGTEAFF.